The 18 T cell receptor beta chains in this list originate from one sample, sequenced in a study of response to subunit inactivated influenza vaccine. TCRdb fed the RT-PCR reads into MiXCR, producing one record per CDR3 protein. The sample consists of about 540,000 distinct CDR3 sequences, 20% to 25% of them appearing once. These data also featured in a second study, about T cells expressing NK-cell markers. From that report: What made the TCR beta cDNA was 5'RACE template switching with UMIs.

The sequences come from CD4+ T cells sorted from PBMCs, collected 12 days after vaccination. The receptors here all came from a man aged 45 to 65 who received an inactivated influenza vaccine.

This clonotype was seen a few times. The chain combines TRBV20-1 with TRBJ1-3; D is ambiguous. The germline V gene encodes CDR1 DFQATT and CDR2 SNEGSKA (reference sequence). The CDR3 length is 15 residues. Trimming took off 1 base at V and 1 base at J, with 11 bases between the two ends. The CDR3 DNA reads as TGCAGTGCTAGAGGAAGGATAGGGTCTGGAAACACCATATATTTT. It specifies CSARGRIGSGNTIYF.

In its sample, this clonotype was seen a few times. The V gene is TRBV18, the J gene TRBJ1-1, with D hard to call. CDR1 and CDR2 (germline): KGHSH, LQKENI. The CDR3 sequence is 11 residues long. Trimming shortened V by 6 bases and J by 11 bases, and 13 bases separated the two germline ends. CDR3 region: CASSSRVGAFF. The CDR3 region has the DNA TGTGCCAGCTCCTCTCGAGTAGGGGCTTTCTTT.

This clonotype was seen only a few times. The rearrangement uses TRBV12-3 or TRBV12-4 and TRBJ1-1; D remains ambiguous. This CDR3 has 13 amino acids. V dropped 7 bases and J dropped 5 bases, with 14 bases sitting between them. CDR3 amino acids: CASTSHTGTEAFF. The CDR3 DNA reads TGTGCCAGCACCTCCCATACGGGGACTGAAGCTTTCTTT.

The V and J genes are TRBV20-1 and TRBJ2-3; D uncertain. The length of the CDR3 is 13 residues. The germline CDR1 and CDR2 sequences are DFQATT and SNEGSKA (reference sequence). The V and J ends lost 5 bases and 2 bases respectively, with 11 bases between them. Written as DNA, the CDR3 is TGCAGTGCTTACGACGGTCCCACAGATACGCAGTATTTT. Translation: CSAYDGPTDTQYF.

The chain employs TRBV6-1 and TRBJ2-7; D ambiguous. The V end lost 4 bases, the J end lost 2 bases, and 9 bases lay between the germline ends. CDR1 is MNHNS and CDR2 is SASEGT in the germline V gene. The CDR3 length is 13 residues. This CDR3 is CASSASVTYEQYF. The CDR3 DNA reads TGTGCCAGCAGTGCGTCGGTTACCTACGAGCAGTACTTC.

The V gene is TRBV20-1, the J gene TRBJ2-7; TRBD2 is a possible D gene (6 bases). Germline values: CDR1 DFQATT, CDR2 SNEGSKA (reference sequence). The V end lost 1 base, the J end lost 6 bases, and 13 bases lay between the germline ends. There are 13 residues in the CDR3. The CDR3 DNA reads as TGCAGTGCTAGAGTGCGCAGGGAGGTCGAGCAGTACTTC. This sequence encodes CSARVRREVEQYF.

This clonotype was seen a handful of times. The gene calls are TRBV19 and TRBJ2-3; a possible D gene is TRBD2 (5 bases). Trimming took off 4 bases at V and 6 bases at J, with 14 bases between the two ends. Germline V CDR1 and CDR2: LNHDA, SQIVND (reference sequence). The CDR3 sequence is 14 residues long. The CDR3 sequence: CASSKTISADTQYF. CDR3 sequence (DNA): TGTGCCAGTAGTAAGACTATTTCGGCGGATACGCAGTATTTT.

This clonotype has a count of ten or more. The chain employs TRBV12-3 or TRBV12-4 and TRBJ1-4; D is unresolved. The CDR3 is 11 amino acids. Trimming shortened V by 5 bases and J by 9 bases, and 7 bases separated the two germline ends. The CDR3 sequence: CASSPDKKLFF. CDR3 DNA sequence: TGTGCCAGCAGTCCAGACAAAAAACTGTTTTTT.

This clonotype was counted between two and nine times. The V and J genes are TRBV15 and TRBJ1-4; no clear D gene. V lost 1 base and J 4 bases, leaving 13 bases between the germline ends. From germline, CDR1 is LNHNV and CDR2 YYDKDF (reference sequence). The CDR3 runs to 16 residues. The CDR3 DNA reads TGTGCCACCAGCAGAGTTCGGCAGCGAAATAATGAAAAACTGTTTTTT. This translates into CATSRVRQRNNEKLFF.

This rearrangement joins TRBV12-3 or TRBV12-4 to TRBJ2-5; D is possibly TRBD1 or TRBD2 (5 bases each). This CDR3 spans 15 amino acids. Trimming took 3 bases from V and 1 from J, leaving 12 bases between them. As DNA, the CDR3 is TGTGCCAGCAGTTTTGTGGCAGGGACCCAAGAGACCCAGTACTTC. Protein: CASSFVAGTQETQYF.

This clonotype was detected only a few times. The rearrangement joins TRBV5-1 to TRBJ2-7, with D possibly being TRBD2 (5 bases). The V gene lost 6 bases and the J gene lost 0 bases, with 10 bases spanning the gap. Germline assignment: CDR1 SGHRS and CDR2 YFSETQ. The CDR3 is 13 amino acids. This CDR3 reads CASNNAGSYEQYF. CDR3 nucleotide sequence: TGCGCCAGCAACAATGCGGGCTCCTACGAGCAGTACTTC.

The CDR3 sequence is CATSDRWSYNEQFF. CDR3 sequence (DNA): TGTGCCACCAGTGACCGATGGTCGTACAATGAGCAGTTCTTC. The chain links TRBV24-1 to TRBJ2-1; D remains unclear. Germline-derived CDR1 and CDR2 are KGHDR and SFDVKD. Trimming cost V 4 bases and J 4 bases, with 10 bases left between them. The CDR3 totals 14 residues.

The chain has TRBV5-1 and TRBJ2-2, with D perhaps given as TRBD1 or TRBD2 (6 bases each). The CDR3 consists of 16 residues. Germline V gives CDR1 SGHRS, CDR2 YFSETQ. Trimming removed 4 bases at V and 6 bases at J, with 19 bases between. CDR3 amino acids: CASSQGGTARAGELFF. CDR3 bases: TGCGCCAGCAGCCAAGGGGGGACGGCGAGGGCCGGGGAGCTGTTTTTT.

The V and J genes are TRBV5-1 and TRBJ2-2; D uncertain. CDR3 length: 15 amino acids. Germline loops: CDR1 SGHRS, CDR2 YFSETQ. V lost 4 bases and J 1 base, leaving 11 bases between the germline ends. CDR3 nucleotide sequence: TGCGCCAGCAGCACGTCCCAGGAGAACACCGGGGAGCTGTTTTTT. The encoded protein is CASSTSQENTGELFF.

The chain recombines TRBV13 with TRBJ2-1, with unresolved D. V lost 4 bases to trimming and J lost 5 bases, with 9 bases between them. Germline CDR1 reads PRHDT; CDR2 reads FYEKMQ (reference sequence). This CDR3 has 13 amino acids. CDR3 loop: CASSYQPNNEQFF. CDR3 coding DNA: TGTGCCAGCAGCTATCAGCCGAACAATGAGCAGTTCTTC. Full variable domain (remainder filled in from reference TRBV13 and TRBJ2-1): AAGVIQSPRHLIKEKRETATLKCYPIPRHDTVYWYQQGPGQDPQFLISFYEKMQSDKGSIPDRFSAQQFSDYHSELNMSSLELGDSALYFCASSYQPNNEQFFGPGTRLTVL.

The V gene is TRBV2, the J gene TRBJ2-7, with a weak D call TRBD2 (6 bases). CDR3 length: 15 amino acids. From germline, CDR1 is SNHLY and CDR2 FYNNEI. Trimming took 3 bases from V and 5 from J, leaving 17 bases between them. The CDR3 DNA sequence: TGTGCCAGCAGTGAGGGGAGGAGTGGGTCCCACGAGCAGTACTTC. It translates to CASSEGRSGSHEQYF. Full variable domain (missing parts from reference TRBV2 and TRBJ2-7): EPEVTQTPSHQVTQMGQEVILRCVPISNHLYFYWYRQILGQKVEFLVSFYNNEISEKSEIFDDQFSVERPDGSNFTLKIRSTKLEDSAMYFCASSEGRSGSHEQYFGPGTRLTVT.

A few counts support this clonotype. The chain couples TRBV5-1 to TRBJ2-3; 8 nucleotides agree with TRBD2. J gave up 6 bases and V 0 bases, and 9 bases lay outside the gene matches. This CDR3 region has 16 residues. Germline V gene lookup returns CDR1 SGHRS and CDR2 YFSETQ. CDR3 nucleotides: TGCGCCAGCAGCTTGGGGGCAGCGGGAGTTTCTGATACGCAGTATTTT. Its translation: CASSLGAAGVSDTQYF.

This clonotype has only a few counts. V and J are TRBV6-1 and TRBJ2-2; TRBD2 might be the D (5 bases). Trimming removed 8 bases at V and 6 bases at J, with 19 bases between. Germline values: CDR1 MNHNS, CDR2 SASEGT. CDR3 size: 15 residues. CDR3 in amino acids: CASSWTSTRAGELFF. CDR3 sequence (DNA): TGTGCCAGCTCCTGGACCTCGACGCGGGCCGGGGAGCTGTTTTTT.